The clone carrying this T cell receptor (beta chain) has more than one count but fewer than ten. What it recognizes is unknown. The data were obtained in a study of a mutant IDH1 vaccine in newly diagnosed glioma. Study background: Weeks 1, 3, 5, 7, 11, 15, 19 and 23 were when patients received their eight vaccinations. Treated patients, approximately 60% male and approximately 38% female, averaged approximately 40 years of age. With temozolomide cycles, or 4-6 weeks after radiotherapy alone, vaccination was started.

Assay: immunoSEQ multiplex PCR; the TCRdb copy retains only in-frame clones and omits some. There are some 28,000 clones in the sample; about four fifths occur only once, and about 15% lies in the top ten. As to time point: week 23, last vaccination. Topical imiquimod accompanied each vaccine dose, which consisted of 300 ug of mutant IDH1 20-mer peptide. Each astrocytoma in the donors was new, WHO grade 3 or 4, IDH1-mutant and ATRX-lost. Sequencing used PBMCs, obtained from a glioma patient whose treatment included an IDH1 peptide vaccine. The clonotype was recovered from a woman under 40 with glioma.

CDR3 protein: CAWTLQPGTEAFF. CDR3 bases: TGTGCCTGGACACTCCAACCTGGTACTGAAGCTTTCTTT. This chain joins TRBV30 and TRBJ1-1; D gene ambiguous. CDR3 length: 13 amino acids. V lost 4 bases, J lost 5 bases, and 14 bases lay in between. The germline gives CDR1 GTSNPN, CDR2 SVGIG (reference sequence).